The rows below give T cell receptor beta chains drawn from one sample of a study of blood T cell repertoires in COVID-19. Assay used: immunoSEQ multiplex PCR; TCRdb lists only in-frame clones, some missing. This sample has 140,000 to 150,000 clones, with 80% found just once. Sequences were obtained from peripheral blood. The receptors derive from a man in his 60s with active or convalescent COVID-19. CDR3s include the opening cysteine and the closing phenylalanine or tryptophan. The order of the fields is J gene, V gene, clone size, D gene, CDR3 DNA, CDR3 protein. A D gene is named only where the DNA matches it firmly. Expanded clones get a size class; other rows say once, few or many, or leave the size out.

TRBJ1-3	TRBV5-1	.	.	TGCGCCAGCAGCTTGGGTCCGCGCTCATCTGGAAACACCATATATTTT	CASSLGPRSSGNTIYF
TRBJ2-4	TRBV29-1	.	.	TGCAGCGCCTCCGGGGGTGGGAAAAACATTCAGTACTTC	CSASGGGKNIQYF
TRBJ2-7	TRBV18	once	TRBD1	TGTGCCAGCTCACCCGGGACAGGGGATCACGAGCAGTACTTC	CASSPGTGDHEQYF
TRBJ2-3	TRBV7-3	.	TRBD1	TGTGCCAGCAGCGACAGGGGTATCGGGGCAGATACGCAGTATTTT	CASSDRGIGADTQYF
TRBJ2-7	TRBV7-9	.	.	TGTGCCAGCAGCTTCGAAAGTGCGTCCTACGAGCAGTACTTC	CASSFESASYEQYF
TRBJ2-2	TRBV6-2/TRBV6-3	.	TRBD1	TGTGCCAGCAGTTACCCACAGGGGGGTGGTTCCGGGGAGCTGTTTTTT	CASSYPQGGGSGELFF
TRBJ2-1	TRBV7-8	.	.	TGTGCCAGCAGCTCCCGAGGCAGGGGCTCCTACAATGAGCAGTTCTTC	CASSSRGRGSYNEQFF
TRBJ2-3	TRBV6-1	.	TRBD2	TGTGCCAGCAGTGAATTCGGGACTAGTCTCACAGATACGCAGTATTTT	CASSEFGTSLTDTQYF
TRBJ2-5	TRBV7-9	.	.	TGTGCCAGCAGTGCCTTAGCGGAAGAGACCCAGTACTTC	CASSALAEETQYF
TRBJ2-1	TRBV7-6	.	TRBD2	TGTGCCAGCAGCTCGGGGACTAGCGGGCCTAGCTCCTACAATGAGCAGTTCTTC	CASSSGTSGPSSYNEQFF
TRBJ2-7	TRBV24-1	.	.	TGTGCCACCAGTGATTTGCAATACGAGCAGTACTTC	CATSDLQYEQYF
TRBJ2-3	TRBV9	few	TRBD2	TGTGCCAGCAGCGTAGGAGCTAGCGGGAGAGGGGATACGCAGTATTTT	CASSVGASGRGDTQYF
TRBJ2-7	TRBV29-1	.	TRBD1	TGCAGCGTTGATAAAAGACAGGGCTTCGGCGAGCAGTACTTC	CSVDKRQGFGEQYF
TRBJ1-3	TRBV3-1/TRBV3-2	.	.	TGTGCCAGCACCACAGGGTTGGGAAACACCATATATTTT	CASTTGLGNTIYF
TRBJ2-7	TRBV27	.	.	TGTGCCAGCAGTTTATCCAGGGCTGGGTCCTACGAGCAGTACTTC	CASSLSRAGSYEQYF
TRBJ2-7	TRBV28	.	TRBD1	TGTGCCAGCAGTTGGTCCGGGACAGGGGTCGAGCAGTACTTC	CASSWSGTGVEQYF
TRBJ2-6	TRBV7-8	.	.	TGTGCCAGCAGCTTAATTCTCTCTGGGGCCAACGTCCTGACTTTC	CASSLILSGANVLTF
TRBJ2-1	TRBV7-6	.	.	TGTGCCAGCAGCTTGCAGGGGTCCTACAATGAGCAGTTCTTC	CASSLQGSYNEQFF
TRBJ2-3	TRBV29-1	.	.	TGCAGCGTTGAAGGGCAGTTAAGCGGCACAGATACGCAGTATTTT	CSVEGQLSGTDTQYF
TRBJ2-7	TRBV5-1	.	TRBD2	TGCGCCAGCAGCTTCGGTAGCGGGAGTTACGAGCAGTACTTC	CASSFGSGSYEQYF
TRBJ2-7	TRBV14	.	.	TGTGCCAGCTCCGGGGGCGGGAGTACCTACGAGCAGTACTTC	CASSGGGSTYEQYF
TRBJ2-1	TRBV28	.	TRBD2	TGTGCCAGCAGTTCCCTAGCGGGAGGGAGGAATGAGCAGTTCTTC	CASSSLAGGRNEQFF
TRBJ2-4	TRBV3-1/TRBV3-2	.	TRBD2	TGTGCCAGCAGCCAGGAGGATGCGGGAGTAGGGAAAAACATTCAGTACTTC	CASSQEDAGVGKNIQYF
TRBJ1-5	TRBV21-1	.	.	TGTGCCAGCAGCAACTTAACCAGGGGGCGTCGGCCCCAGCATTTT	CASSNLTRGRRPQHF
TRBJ2-7	TRBV4-1	.	.	TGCGCCAGCAGCTCTTCGCTGGGAGGCGAGCAGTACTTC	CASSSSLGGEQYF
TRBJ2-5	TRBV29-1	.	TRBD2	TGCAGCGTTGGCGGGAATAGCGGGACTAGCGGGAGAGAGACCCAGTACTTC	CSVGGNSGTSGRETQYF
TRBJ2-4	TRBV7-2	once	TRBD2	TGTGCCAGCAGCCGAGGGAGGGAAAACATTCAGTACTTC	CASSRGRENIQYF
TRBJ2-1	TRBV9	.	.	TGTGCCAGCAGCCCCGCGGGCTTTTCCTACAATGAGCAGTTCTTC	CASSPAGFSYNEQFF
TRBJ2-1	TRBV19	.	TRBD2	TGTGCCAGTAGTATAGCCACTAGCGGGAGGAATGAGCAGTTCTTC	CASSIATSGRNEQFF
TRBJ1-2	TRBV7-3	.	TRBD1	TGTGCCAGCAGCTTAGACAGGGGCTATGGCTACACCTTC	CASSLDRGYGYTF
TRBJ1-5	TRBV19	.	TRBD1	TGTGCCAGTAGGGGACAGGGTGCGGTCTGGGAGCCCCAGCATTTT	CASRGQGAVWEPQHF